This T cell receptor beta chain was captured in a study of blood T cell repertoires in COVID-19. Study-level background: Sites across the United States, Italy and Spain contributed samples from acute and convalescent COVID-19. In each case, the material was cDNA or gDNA derived from T cells, B-cell-depleted T cells, or PBMCs.

Original data processing: Estimation of nucleated cell counts was performed using reference gene primer amplification. Clones were read by immunoSEQ multiplex PCR, and TCRdb kept only the in-frame ones, dropping some. V and J calls and clone size are copied from that table; D and trimming were computed from the DNA. The sample shows some 110,000 clones, about 79% of them seen only once. The germline CDR1 and CDR2 sequences are LGHDT and YNNKEL (reference sequence). This CDR3 region has 13 residues. Between the trimmed V and J ends, which lost 5 bases and 8 bases, there was a span of 16 bases. In Seattle, patients joined the study during active infection and were tracked longitudinally.

This rearrangement joins TRBV3-1 (or the pseudogene TRBV3-2) to TRBJ2-7; D possibly corresponds to TRBD2 (6 bases). Material for sequencing was peripheral blood. The source is an elderly man with COVID-19, enrolled during active disease. CDR3 amino acids: CASSDKTRDQQYF. CDR3 nucleotides: TGTGCCAGCAGCGACAAGACTAGAGACCAGCAGTACTTC.